What follows are 2 T cell receptor beta chains derived from one specimen sequenced in a study of shared clonotypes between healthy human individuals. Profiling relied on immunoSEQ multiplex PCR, and the TCRdb table lists in-frame clones only, not all of them. The sample records almost 750,000 clones, over 55% being singletons. Sequenced material: memory CD4+ T cells sorted from blood. Subset specified: CD45RA-negative fraction. All receptors come from a woman in her 30s in good health.

This sequence joins TRBV28 and TRBJ2-4; TRBD2 is a possible D gene (6 bases). With 10 bases removed from V and 13 bases from J, the gap between germline ends came to 20 bases. CDR1 and CDR2 (germline): MDHEN, SYDVKM. The CDR3 is 12 residues long. This CDR3 reads CATRTGDLWQYF. In DNA, the CDR3 is TGTGCCACCCGGACGGGGGATCTTTGGCAGTACTTC.

This clone was found many times. This chain uses TRBV15 with TRBJ2-4, with D possibly being TRBD2 (5 bases). The length of the CDR3 is 17 residues. Germline V gives CDR1 LNHNV, CDR2 YYDKDF (reference sequence). V dropped 0 bases and J dropped 1 base, with 13 bases sitting between them. CDR3 DNA sequence: TGTGCCACCAGCAGAGATCTAGGGAGTGGCGCCAAAAACATTCAGTACTTC. Protein sequence: CATSRDLGSGAKNIQYF.